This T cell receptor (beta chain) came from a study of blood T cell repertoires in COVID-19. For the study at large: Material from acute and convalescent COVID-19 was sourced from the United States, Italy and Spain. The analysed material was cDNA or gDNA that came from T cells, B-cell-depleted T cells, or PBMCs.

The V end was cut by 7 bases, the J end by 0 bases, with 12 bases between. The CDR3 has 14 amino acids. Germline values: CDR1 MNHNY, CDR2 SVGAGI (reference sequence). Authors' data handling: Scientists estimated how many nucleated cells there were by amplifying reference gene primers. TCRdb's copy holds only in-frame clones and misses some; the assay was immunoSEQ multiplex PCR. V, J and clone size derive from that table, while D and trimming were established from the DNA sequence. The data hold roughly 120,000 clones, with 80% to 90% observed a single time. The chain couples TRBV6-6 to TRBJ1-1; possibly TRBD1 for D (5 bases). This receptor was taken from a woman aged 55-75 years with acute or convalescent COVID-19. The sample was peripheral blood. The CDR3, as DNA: TGTGCCAGCACTAAGGACAACATGAACACTGAAGCTTTCTTT. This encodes CASTKDNMNTEAFF.